This TCR beta chain was obtained from a study of Ad26.COV2.S vaccination and SARS-CoV-2 variants (TCRdb year 2021). Describing the broader study: Vaccine-arm donors were drawn from COV1001, a multicentre, randomized, double-blind, placebo-controlled phase I-IIa trial of Ad26.COV2.S in healthy adults. Blinding of investigators to trial group allocation was maintained during experiments and outcome assessment. The specificity and breadth of SARS-CoV-2-reactive T cell receptors after Ad26.COV2.S vaccination were assessed by TCRbeta repertoire sequencing. A total of about 30 samples were included in the TCR-sequenced set, comprising around 20 Ad26.COV2.S vaccine recipients, 5 placebo recipients and 8 SARS-CoV-2 convalescent individuals. Dosing of Ad26.COV2.S was intramuscular, at either 5x10^10 or 1x10^11 viral particles, delivered as one shot or as two shots spaced 56 days apart. Participants in the trial were split at random into five groups of five each, receiving low-dose or high-dose Ad26.COV2.S once or twice, or else placebo on both occasions.

The sample's treatment or condition, from its label and the paper: some 19 received Ad26.COV2.S at low or high dose, single or two shots; a few received placebo; per-sample allocation not given. Repertoires of vaccine and placebo recipients were sequenced from samples collected on day 63 after the first injection. Between 29 July and 7 August 2020, Cohort 1b enrolled 25 adults aged 18-55 years at one site in Boston, USA. As a vaccine, Ad26.COV2.S was a replication-incompetent adenovirus type 26 vector that expressed a prefusion-stabilized SARS-CoV-2 spike protein derived from the original Wuhan strain. Concerning this clone itself: Its binding antigen is unknown. Base qualities are not provided; no much larger clone lies one nucleotide away.

Summary of the overall study and its limitations: Substantial breadth of spike-specific CD8+ and CD4+ T cell responses was reported after vaccination. The authors noted that the TCR breadth and depth analyses may have underestimated total T cell responses. Vaccine and placebo recipients had similar non-spike TCR breadth, a finding consistent with the vaccine containing only spike. The study lacked the statistical power to compare responses across vaccine doses or regimens. Compared with placebo recipients, Ad26.COV2.S recipients showed higher spike-specific TCR breadth (P = 0.0014).

From cysteine to phenylalanine, the CDR3 is 15 amino acids long. Only the CDR3 part of the read is kept: 45 bases, read in frame from the first base. In the germline V gene, CDR1 corresponds to SGHDT and CDR2 to YYEEEE. V is reduced by 0 bases and J by 5 bases, leaving a spacing of 15 bases between them. TCRbeta CDR3 regions were sequenced with the immunoSEQ Assay. After extraction, genomic DNA underwent amplification by bias-controlled multiplex PCR, followed by high-throughput sequencing. In the original analysis: To quantify the absolute abundance of every unique TCRbeta CDR3 region, sequences were collapsed and filtered. Usable DNA was measured by amplifying reference genes present in all nucleated cells, and TCRbeta template counts were normalized to that usable DNA to estimate T cell fraction. Repertoire TCRs were annotated as SARS-CoV-2-specific by exact matching of V gene, CDR3 amino acid sequence and J gene to a known reactive TCR set. The reference SARS-CoV-2 TCR set was obtained from MIRA and was filtered for enrichment in COVID-19-positive ImmuneCODE repertoires, whereby public or cross-reactive TCRs were removed. Using the MIRA antigens, annotated TCRs were further analysed by specific ORF or by position within an ORF. Depth was the summed frequency of annotated unique rearrangements, while breadth was defined as annotated unique rearrangements over total unique productive rearrangements. TCR breadth was compared between groups using two-sided Wilcoxon rank-sum tests. Entries here come from immuneACCESS through TCRdb and include only in-frame sequences with V and J called. Some clones fail to appear in such tables; in the studies checked, an unresolved V gene covers under half of the shortfall, and the cause of the remainder is unknown. The V and J calls and clone size were taken over from that table, and D and trimming were inferred from the DNA. This sample is represented by 380,000 or so clones; 83% of them were singletons. The ten largest clones add up to around 7.4% of the sample.

The chain is encoded by TRBV5-6 joined to TRBJ2-7; the D gene cannot be resolved reliably. The starting material was peripheral blood, obtained in a trial of Ad26.COV2.S vaccine versus placebo. The receptor was derived from a person aged 18-65 years who received the Ad26.COV2.S COVID-19 vaccine or a placebo. The CDR3 has the sequence CASSLGSTSWDEQYF. The nucleotide sequence reads as follows: TGTGCCAGCAGCTTGGGATCCACGAGTTGGGACGAGCAGTACTTC.